This T cell receptor (beta chain) was captured in a study of T cells in Graves' hyperthyroidism and ophthalmopathy. The CDR3 runs 13 residues. CDR1 is SGHVS, CDR2 FQNEAQ, per germline. The V gene lost 4 bases and the J gene lost 5 bases, with 11 bases spanning the gap. In regard to this clonotype: Its target is unknown.

Findings and caveats of the study: Expanded thyroid clonotypes (above 0.001) were mostly also found in blood. Ophthalmopathy was told apart from stable hyperthyroidism by a 13 V-J model.

Researchers amplified the TCR beta CDR3 regions from RNA transcripts. Researchers ran a first-round RT-PCR on the TCR CDR3 using the HTBI primer set. TCRdb called the multiplex PCR reads again in MiXCR, with one record for every CDR3 protein. The sample includes more than 500,000 distinct CDR3 sequences, under 60% of them seen just once. The clonotype was recovered from an adult woman with Graves' disease, either hyperthyroidism or ophthalmopathy (not recorded which). Sequencing was performed on peripheral blood or thyroid tissue (not recorded which). The chain employs TRBV7-8 and TRBJ2-5; D remains unclear. In DNA form, the CDR3 reads TGTGCCAGCAGCTCTATAGGGCGGGAGACCCAGTACTTC. It encodes CASSSIGRETQYF.